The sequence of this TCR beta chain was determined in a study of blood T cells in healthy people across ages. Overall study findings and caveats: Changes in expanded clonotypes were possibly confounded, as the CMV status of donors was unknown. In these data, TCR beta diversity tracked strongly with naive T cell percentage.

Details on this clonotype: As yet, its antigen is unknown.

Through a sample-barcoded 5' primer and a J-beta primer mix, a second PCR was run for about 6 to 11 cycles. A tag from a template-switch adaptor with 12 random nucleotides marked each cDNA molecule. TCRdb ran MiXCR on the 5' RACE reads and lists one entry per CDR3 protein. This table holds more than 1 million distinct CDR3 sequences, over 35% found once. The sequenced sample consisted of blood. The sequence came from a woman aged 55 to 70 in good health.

The CDR3 loop is CATSRDPWGTGELFF. CDR3 DNA sequence: TGTGCCACCAGCAGAGATCCGTGGGGCACCGGGGAGCTGTTTTTT. The chain combines TRBV15 with TRBJ2-2, with D hard to call. This CDR3 contains 15 residues. V lost 0 bases and J lost 4, with 9 bases in between. CDR1 LNHNV and CDR2 YYDKDF come from the germline V gene (reference sequence).